Each of the 21 T cell receptor beta chains below was sequenced from the same sample in a study of blood T cell repertoires in COVID-19 (dated by TCRdb to 2020 to 2021). Library construction relied on the immunoSEQ multiplex PCR assay. What TCRdb holds here is the immuneACCESS table cut down to in-frame rearrangements. Part of the clones is not present; checked against another copy, under half of the missing clones reflect an unresolved V gene, and the others are unexplained. Here the sample has some 500,000 clones; roughly 90% occur a single time. The ten largest clones represent around 1.9% of the sample. Sequencing used PBMCs or T cells enriched from blood (not recorded which). Receptor source: a woman aged 35 to 49 who had recovered from COVID-19.

The DNA for the CDR3 is TGTGCCTGGAGTGTCGACAACAATCAGCCCCAGCATTTT. This encodes CAWSVDNNQPQHF. V and J are TRBV30 and TRBJ1-5; D not certain. Germline lookup yields CDR1 GTSNPN and CDR2 SVGIG (reference sequence). The CDR3 consists of 13 residues. V was clipped by 0 bases and J by 3 bases, with 6 bases between them.

This chain connects TRBV20-1 to TRBJ2-7; D not resolved. Trimming took 3 bases from V and 6 from J, leaving 12 bases between them. This CDR3 spans 12 amino acids. Germline-derived CDR1 and CDR2 are DFQATT and SNEGSKA (reference sequence). The CDR3 region has the DNA TGCAGTGCTAGTGTACCCCCAGGCGAGCAGTACTTC. Protein product: CSASVPPGEQYF.

J is TRBJ2-3 and V is TRBV5-6, with D perhaps TRBD2 (5 bases). Between the trimmed V and J ends, which lost 6 bases and 4 bases, there was a span of 24 bases. The CDR3 extends over 17 amino acids. The germline V gene encodes CDR1 SGHDT and CDR2 YYEEEE. CDR3 residues: CASTSGETPLWADTQYF. As DNA, the CDR3 is TGTGCCAGCACCTCCGGGGAGACACCCCTGTGGGCAGATACGCAGTATTTT.

The gene calls are TRBV29-1 and TRBJ2-3; D gene ambiguous. CDR3 length equals 13 residues. Trimming left V 5 bases short and J 2 bases short, with 11 bases between. Germline loops: CDR1 SQVTM, CDR2 ANQGSEA. The CDR3 region is CSVSYHTTDTQYF. The CDR3, as DNA: TGCAGCGTTAGCTACCATACCACAGATACGCAGTATTTT.

This clone was counted a single time. The V call is TRBV19, the J call TRBJ2-3, with 8 bases aligning to TRBD1. The CDR3 consists of 16 residues. The junction had 7 bases not matched to a gene; V was cut back by 3 bases and J by 2 bases. The V gene's germline CDR1 is LNHDA and CDR2 SQIVND (reference sequence). CDR3 DNA sequence: TGTGCCAGTAGTATGACAGGGGCCCGAGCCACAGATACGCAGTATTTT. It is translated as CASSMTGARATDTQYF.

The rearrangement links TRBV5-1 to TRBJ2-6; D is undetermined. Germline CDR1 SGHRS, CDR2 YFSETQ. The germline V and J ends were trimmed by 4 bases and 2 bases, with 10 bases remaining between them. CDR3 length equals 15 residues. The CDR3 reads CASSDDKAGANVLTF. In DNA, the CDR3 is TGCGCCAGCAGCGACGACAAGGCTGGGGCCAACGTCCTGACTTTC.

This chain links TRBV9 with TRBJ2-1; D call uncertain. This CDR3 spans 13 amino acids. The germline V gene encodes CDR1 SGDLS and CDR2 YYNGEE. V lost 4 bases and J 6 bases, leaving 11 bases between the germline ends. The CDR3 nucleotides are TGTGCCAGCAGCCCCCCGTTCGGCAATGAGCAGTTCTTC. It specifies CASSPPFGNEQFF.

The chain combines TRBV5-1 with TRBJ2-3; 10 bases map to TRBD2. There are 16 residues in the CDR3. Germline-derived CDR1 and CDR2 are SGHRS and YFSETQ. Trimming cost V 4 bases and J 0 bases; bases outside gene matches: 5. CDR3 residues: CASSPGLAASTDTQYF. The CDR3 bases are TGCGCCAGCAGCCCCGGACTAGCGGCTAGCACAGATACGCAGTATTTT. Based on the CDR3 plus reference TRBV5-1 and TRBJ2-3, the full variable domain is KAGVTQTPRYLIKTRGQQVTLSCSPISGHRSVSWYQQTPGQGLQFLFEYFSETQRNKGNFPGRFSGRQFSNSRSEMNVSTLELGDSALYLCASSPGLAASTDTQYFGPGTRLTVL.

The V and J genes are TRBV18 and TRBJ2-3; weak D call: TRBD2 (6 bases). The CDR3 covers 15 residues. Trimming removed 3 bases from V and 4 bases from J, with 14 bases in between. CDR1 is KGHSH, CDR2 LQKENI, per germline. DNA for the CDR3: TGTGCCAGCTCACCCCTCACGGGAGTGGCAGATACGCAGTATTTT. This gives the protein CASSPLTGVADTQYF.

To note about this clone: The same CDR3 can be traced to other DNA sequences in this sample. The chain combines TRBV11-2 with TRBJ2-7, with no clear D. The V end was cut by 1 base, the J end by 1 base, with 5 bases between. CDR1 and CDR2 (germline): SGHAT, FQNNGV. The CDR3 contains 13 residues. The CDR3 DNA is TGTGCCAGCAGCTTAGGCAGTTCCTACGAGCAGTACTTC. Its protein is CASSLGSSYEQYF.

This chain links TRBV4-3 with TRBJ2-2; D is possibly TRBD1 (6 bases). The V and J ends lost 0 bases and 2 bases respectively, with 13 bases between them. This CDR3 contains 17 residues. Per germline, CDR1 LGHNA and CDR2 YSLEER. The CDR3 loop reads CASSQDPRDINTGELFF. CDR3 DNA: TGCGCCAGCAGCCAAGATCCCCGGGACATAAACACCGGGGAGCTGTTTTTT.

The V call is TRBV6-4, the J call TRBJ1-3; 7 bases map to TRBD1. From germline, CDR1 is MRHNA and CDR2 SNTAGT. The CDR3 loop spans 18 amino acids. V was pared by 3 bases and J by 0 bases, with 11 bases of the junction left unmatched. The CDR3 bases are TGTGCCAGCAGTGATTGGGACAGAGATTATAGCTCTGGAAACACCATATATTTT. The encoded protein is CASSDWDRDYSSGNTIYF.

The CDR3 sequence: CASSLAVGDFGSEAFF. The CDR3 coding sequence is TGTGCCAGCAGCTTAGCAGTAGGGGACTTCGGGAGTGAAGCTTTCTTT. The rearrangement joins TRBV7-9 to TRBJ1-1; D possibly corresponds to TRBD1 (5 bases). V was clipped by 0 bases and J by 7 bases, with 18 bases between them. Per the germline V gene, CDR1 is SEHNR and CDR2 is FQNEAQ (reference sequence). The CDR3 consists of 16 residues.

V gene TRBV9 combines with J gene TRBJ2-5; 7 bases are shared with TRBD1. CDR1 SGDLS and CDR2 YYNGEE come from the germline V gene. CDR3 length: 15 residues. The V segment lost 0 bases and the J segment 5 bases; nucleotides outside the gene matches: 7. The CDR3 region is CASSVVQGLEETQYF. The DNA for the CDR3 is TGTGCCAGCAGCGTAGTACAGGGGCTGGAGGAGACCCAGTACTTC.

The chain employs TRBV3-1 (or the pseudogene TRBV3-2) and TRBJ1-4, with D perhaps matching TRBD1 (6 bases). V was cut by 4 bases and J by 4 bases, with 13 bases left in between. The CDR3 loop spans 15 amino acids. Germline V gene lookup returns CDR1 LGHDT and CDR2 YNNKEL (reference sequence). The CDR3 sequence is CASSPRQEYNEKLFF. DNA for the CDR3: TGTGCCAGCAGCCCCCGACAGGAGTATAATGAAAAACTGTTTTTT.

The V and J genes are TRBV19 and TRBJ2-5; 10 nucleotides align to TRBD2. Germline V gene sequence: CDR1 LNHDA, CDR2 SQIVND (reference sequence). The CDR3 sequence is 17 residues long. With 5 bases clipped from V and 5 bases from J, the junction kept 14 bases outside the gene matches. CDR3 sequence: CASSLSSGRAGMETQYF. The CDR3 nucleotides are TGTGCCAGTAGTTTATCCAGCGGGAGGGCCGGAATGGAGACCCAGTACTTC.

This chain links TRBV7-9 with TRBJ1-2; 8 bases are shared with TRBD1. The germline gives CDR1 SEHNR, CDR2 FQNEAQ (reference sequence). This CDR3 has 17 amino acids. The V segment lost 2 bases and the J segment 8 bases; nucleotides outside the gene matches: 16. The CDR3 region is CASSLQGAGAGRGGYTF. CDR3 DNA sequence: TGTGCCAGCAGCTTACAGGGGGCAGGCGCCGGTCGTGGAGGCTACACCTTC.

The chain carries TRBV5-1 and TRBJ1-1, with TRBD1 as a possible D gene (5 bases). Trimming took 4 bases from V and 10 from J, leaving 23 bases between them. Germline V gene sequence: CDR1 SGHRS, CDR2 YFSETQ. The CDR3 extends over 15 amino acids. CDR3 sequence (DNA): TGCGCCAGCAGCGCAATGGACGGCCTGGGGCTTGGAGCTTTCTTT. This codes for CASSAMDGLGLGAFF.

The V and J genes are TRBV13 and TRBJ2-5; D gene ambiguous. The germline V and J ends were trimmed by 4 bases and 2 bases, with 5 bases remaining between them. From germline, CDR1 is PRHDT and CDR2 FYEKMQ (reference sequence). This CDR3 is 12 amino acids long. The CDR3 region is CASSWAQETQYF. For the CDR3, the DNA is TGTGCCAGCAGCTGGGCACAAGAGACCCAGTACTTC.

This rearrangement joins TRBV5-8 to TRBJ1-5; TRBD1 is a possible D gene (5 bases). Germline V gene sequence: CDR1 SGHTS, CDR2 YDEGEE. This CDR3 spans 15 amino acids. V was pared by 0 bases and J by 3 bases, with 10 bases between. This chain's CDR3 is CASSLVQGINQPQHF. CDR3 nucleotides: TGTGCCAGCAGCTTGGTTCAGGGAATCAATCAGCCCCAGCATTTT.

The CDR3 loop reads CASSQDPGLQETQYF. Here the CDR3 DNA reads TGCGCCAGCAGCCAAGACCCTGGACTGCAAGAGACCCAGTACTTC. V usage is TRBV4-1 and J usage is TRBJ2-5, with D perhaps matching TRBD2 (5 bases). V was cut by 0 bases and J by 2 bases, with 10 bases left in between. The CDR3 consists of 15 residues. Germline V gene data show CDR1 as MGHRA and CDR2 as YSYEKL.